The 31 T cell receptor beta chains given below trace back to one sample, sequenced in a study of regulatory T cells in long-lasting Graves disease. Time point indicated: persistent/refractory GD, antithyroid drugs over 5 years with positive TRAb. After RNA was extracted from PBMCs, the TCR library was made from it. Both iRepertoire HTBI primers and Arm-PCR of CDR3 regions were used to build the TCR beta libraries. One entry per CDR3 protein results from TCRdb running MiXCR on the multiplex PCR reads. This table holds over 300,000 distinct CDR3 sequences, around a fifth found once. The material sequenced was peripheral blood mononuclear cells (PBMCs), taken when the disease was refractory, from a patient treated with antithyroid drugs. These receptors were obtained from a female donor with Graves disease.

CDR3 loop: CASSRRRQITGELFF. CDR3 nucleotides: TGTGCCAGCAGCCGAAGGCGGCAAATCACCGGGGAGCTGTTTTTT. The J gene is TRBJ2-2, the V gene TRBV7-2, with no clear D. V was pared by 5 bases and J by 4 bases, with 14 bases between. The CDR3 consists of 15 residues. Germline values: CDR1 SGHTA, CDR2 FQGNSA. The full variable domain, completed using reference TRBV7-2 and TRBJ2-2, is GAGVSQSPSNKVTEKGKDVELRCDPISGHTALYWYRQSLGQGLEFLIYFQGNSAPDKSGLPSDRFSAERTGGSVSTLTIQRTQQEDSAVYLCASSRRRQITGELFFGEGSRLTVL.

There are many counts of this clonotype. This chain joins TRBV11-2 and TRBJ2-4; no clear D. Per germline, CDR1 SGHAT and CDR2 FQNNGV. V was cut by 2 bases and J by 0 bases, with 11 bases left in between. This CDR3 comprises 16 residues. This chain's CDR3 is CASSLTTHIAKNIQYF. CDR3 bases: TGTGCCAGCAGCTTAACCACTCACATAGCCAAAAACATTCAGTACTTC. Combining the CDR3 with reference TRBV11-2 and TRBJ2-4 gives the whole variable domain EAGVAQSPRYKIIEKRQSVAFWCNPISGHATLYWYQQILGQGPKLLIQFQNNGVVDDSQLPKDRFSAERLKGVDSTLKIQPAKLEDSAVYLCASSLTTHIAKNIQYFGAGTRLSVL.

The chain combines TRBV6-2 or TRBV6-3 with TRBJ1-6; possible D gene TRBD1, 5 bases. Trimming shortened V by 5 bases and J by 14 bases, and 16 bases separated the two germline ends. This CDR3 contains 13 residues. Germline V gene data show CDR1 as MNHEY and CDR2 as SVGEGT. This chain's CDR3 is CASSGAGWLALHF. CDR3 coding DNA: TGTGCCAGCAGTGGCGCAGGGTGGCTTGCCCTCCACTTT.

This clonotype was seen repeatedly, ten times or more. V gene TRBV30 combines with J gene TRBJ2-7; 8 positions match TRBD2. Looked up from germline, CDR1 is GTSNPN and CDR2 is SVGIG (reference sequence). The CDR3 extends over 14 amino acids. The V gene end was trimmed by 5 bases and the J gene end by 2 bases; junction bases not matched to a gene: 8. The CDR3 coding sequence is TGTGCCTGGGGACTTAGCGGGAACACCTACGAGCAGTACTTC. Translation: CAWGLSGNTYEQYF. The variable domain in full, completed from reference TRBV30 and TRBJ2-7, reads SQTIHQWPATLVQPVGSPLSLECTVEGTSNPNLYWYRQAAGRGLQLLFYSVGIGQISSEVPQNLSASRPQDRQFILSSKKLLLSDSGFYLCAWGLSGNTYEQYFGPGTRLTVT.

This clonotype appeared many times. J is TRBJ1-1 and V is TRBV5-5; D is undetermined. V lost 5 bases and J lost 1, with 15 bases in between. Germline loops: CDR1 SGHKS, CDR2 YYEKEE (reference sequence). This CDR3 is built from 15 residues. The CDR3 coding sequence is TGTGCCAGCAGATCTACCGGACGGGCGAACACTGAAGCTTTCTTT. Its translation: CASRSTGRANTEAFF.

This clonotype was seen ten or more times. This chain joins TRBV5-1 and TRBJ2-7, with D hard to call. V was clipped by 4 bases and J by 5 bases, with 7 bases between them. The CDR3 totals 11 residues. CDR1 is SGHRS and CDR2 is YFSETQ in the germline V gene. This CDR3 reads CASSPQHEQYF. The CDR3 bases are TGCGCCAGCAGCCCCCAGCACGAGCAGTACTTC. Looking up the rest from reference TRBV5-1 and TRBJ2-7 gives the full variable domain: KAGVTQTPRYLIKTRGQQVTLSCSPISGHRSVSWYQQTPGQGLQFLFEYFSETQRNKGNFPGRFSGRQFSNSRSEMNVSTLELGDSALYLCASSPQHEQYFGPGTRLTVT.

The rearrangement links TRBV6-1 to TRBJ2-2, with D unresolved. V lost 1 base and J 5 bases, leaving 11 bases between the germline ends. The CDR3 runs to 15 residues. CDR1 MNHNS and CDR2 SASEGT come from the germline V gene. This CDR3 is CASSEGVPRTGELFF. The CDR3 bases are TGTGCCAGCAGTGAAGGGGTCCCGCGGACCGGGGAGCTGTTTTTT.

In its sample, this clonotype was seen a few times. CDR3 residues: CASSRQTAKAKNIQYF. As DNA, the CDR3 is TGTGCCAGCAGCAGGCAGACAGCGAAGGCCAAAAACATTCAGTACTTC. This sequence joins TRBV11-2 and TRBJ2-4; weak D call: TRBD1 (5 bases). Trimming pared 5 bases from V and 1 base from J, leaving 15 bases between. The CDR3 consists of 16 residues. Germline CDR1 is SGHAT and CDR2 is FQNNGV.

This clonotype was detected once. With a much larger clone just one base away, this may be a read error. The V gene is TRBV7-8, the J gene TRBJ2-7; 13 bases are shared with TRBD2. Per the germline V gene, CDR1 is SGHVS and CDR2 is FQNEAQ. J lost 6 bases, V lost 5 bases, and 10 bases had no gene match. This CDR3 region has 16 residues. The CDR3 DNA is TGTGCCAGCAGCACCGGACTAGCGGGAGCTAGGTGCGAGCAGTACTTC. It codes for CASSTGLAGARCEQYF.

The CDR3 DNA is TGTGCCAGCAGCTTAGAGGGGACTAGCGGGGGCCAGGGGGCCCAGTACTTC. This encodes CASSLEGTSGGQGAQYF. The chain has TRBV7-2 and TRBJ2-5, with 14 bases lining up with TRBD2. Trimming at V came to 1 base and at J to 9 bases, leaving 10 bases not matched to a gene. This CDR3 contains 17 residues. Looked up from germline, CDR1 is SGHTA and CDR2 is FQGNSA.

This clonotype was found a few times. The chain employs TRBV19 and TRBJ1-5, with D perhaps TRBD1 (5 bases). V was clipped by 1 base and J by 3 bases, with 10 bases between them. Germline values: CDR1 LNHDA, CDR2 SQIVND (reference sequence). This CDR3 contains 15 residues. CDR3 protein: CASSIGQWDNQPQHF. The DNA of the CDR3 is TGTGCCAGTAGTATAGGACAGTGGGACAATCAGCCCCAGCATTTT.

This clonotype was recorded at least ten times. The J gene is TRBJ1-5, the V gene TRBV28, with D uncertain. CDR3 length equals 17 residues. V was trimmed by 1 base and J by 3 bases, leaving 16 bases between them. Germline loops: CDR1 MDHEN, CDR2 SYDVKM. The CDR3 loop is CASSLSWENNLNQPQHF. CDR3 DNA: TGTGCCAGCAGTTTATCTTGGGAGAACAACCTCAATCAGCCCCAGCATTTT.

The CDR3 coding sequence is TGTGCCAGTACTCGGGACAGGGGGACTGAAGCTTTCTTT. It is translated as CASTRDRGTEAFF. The chain links TRBV19 to TRBJ1-1; 11 nucleotides agree with TRBD1. Germline V gene data show CDR1 as LNHDA and CDR2 as SQIVND (reference sequence). Losses at the gene ends were 7 bases for V and 5 bases for J; bases not matched to a gene: 3. The CDR3 totals 13 residues. Filled out from reference TRBV19 and TRBJ1-1, the complete variable domain reads DGGITQSPKYLFRKEGQNVTLSCEQNLNHDAMYWYRQDPGQGLRLIYYSQIVNDFQKGDIAEGYSVSREKKESFPLTVTSAQKNPTAFYLCASTRDRGTEAFFGQGTRLTVV.

V usage is TRBV7-2 and J usage is TRBJ1-5; 7 positions agree with TRBD1. The junction had 7 bases not matched to a gene; V was cut back by 3 bases and J by 2 bases. The CDR3 length is 16 residues. The V gene's germline CDR1 is SGHTA and CDR2 FQGNSA. As DNA, the CDR3 is TGTGCCAGCAGCTTGTTACAGGGGCCGGGCAATCAGCCCCAGCATTTT. Its protein is CASSLLQGPGNQPQHF.

This clonotype was counted ten times or more. The chain carries TRBV11-2 and TRBJ2-7; 10 positions agree with TRBD2. Per the germline V gene, CDR1 is SGHAT and CDR2 is FQNNGV. V gave up 6 bases and J gave up 6 bases; unmatched junction bases: 11. The CDR3 is 15 amino acids. The CDR3 loop reads CASRSIGTSESEQYF. The CDR3 DNA follows: TGTGCCAGCAGGTCAATCGGGACTAGCGAGAGCGAGCAGTACTTC.

This clonotype appeared many times. One junction end disagrees with the germline gene, perhaps due to a read error. V gene TRBV12-5 combines with J gene TRBJ2-7; 9 bases are a match to TRBD2. This CDR3 contains 13 residues. Germline V CDR1 and CDR2: LGHNT, FRNRAP. DNA of the CDR3: TGTGCTAGTGGTTTGCAAACACTAGCGGGCCTTGTCTTC. Residues: CASGLQTLAGLVF. Full variable domain (missing parts from reference TRBV12-5 and TRBJ2-7): DARVTQTPRHKVTEMGQEVTMRCQPILGHNTVFWYRQTMMQGLELLAYFRNRAPLDDSGMPKDRFSAEMPDATLATLKIQPSEPRDSAVYFCASGLQTLAGLVFGPGTRLTVT.

This clonotype was recorded many times. The chain is built from TRBV12-3 or TRBV12-4 and TRBJ2-7; D unclear. The CDR3 is made up of 12 amino acids. V was shortened by 8 bases and J by 2 bases, with 10 bases between the two germline ends. CDR3 DNA: TGTGCCAGCCGCTGGAGCACCTACGAGCAGTACTTC. It translates to CASRWSTYEQYF.

This rearrangement joins TRBV6-2 or TRBV6-3 to TRBJ2-7; 7 bases agree with TRBD2. After removal of 6 bases from V and 3 bases from J, the junction contained 11 bases not matched to a gene. The germline CDR1 and CDR2 sequences are MNHEY and SVGEGT. CDR3 length: 15 residues. In nucleotides, the CDR3 is TGTGCCAGCAGACCCGGGAGGTTGTCATTCTACGAGCAGTACTTC. Encoded protein: CASRPGRLSFYEQYF.

This sequence joins TRBV7-9 and TRBJ2-3; the match to TRBD2 covers 14 bases. Germline trimming cut 3 bases from V and 7 bases from J; bases unmatched to any gene: 9. Germline-derived CDR1 and CDR2 are SEHNR and FQNEAQ (reference sequence). This CDR3 has 17 residues. The CDR3 DNA is TGTGCCAGCAGCTTGTGGACTAGCGGGGGGACTACTTATACGCAGTATTTT. Encoded protein: CASSLWTSGGTTYTQYF.

This clonotype was detected ten times or more. V usage is TRBV7-3 and J usage is TRBJ1-6; 7 bases agree with TRBD1. Per germline, CDR1 SGHTA and CDR2 FQGTGA. The CDR3 covers 17 residues. Trimming cost V 4 bases and J 9 bases; bases outside gene matches: 15. CDR3 coding DNA: TGTGCCAGCAGCTCCCGACCGACAGGGCAGTTTGGTTCACCCCTCCACTTT. It codes for CASSSRPTGQFGSPLHF.

This clonotype was found a few times. The chain is built from TRBV25-1 and TRBJ1-5, with a weak D call TRBD1 (5 bases). The ends were cut back, 6 bases at V and 5 bases at J, with 17 bases in the middle. Germline CDR1 MGHDK, CDR2 SYGVNS. CDR3 length: 15 residues. This chain's CDR3 is CASSDDSGIHQPQHF. For the CDR3, the DNA is TGTGCCAGCAGCGATGATTCAGGGATCCATCAGCCCCAGCATTTT.

The V gene is TRBV3-1, the J gene TRBJ1-3; D is perhaps TRBD1 (5 bases). Germline values: CDR1 LGHDT, CDR2 YNNKEL (reference sequence). The CDR3 loop spans 13 amino acids. The V and J ends lost 1 base and 8 bases respectively, with 9 bases between them. DNA of the CDR3: TGTGCCAGCAGCCAAGGAGGGGCTTACACCATATATTTT. This encodes CASSQGGAYTIYF.

Worth noting for this clonotype: Sequence at one end of the junction differs from germline and may be a read error. The genes are TRBV12-3 or TRBV12-4 and TRBJ2-7; the match to TRBD1 covers 8 bases. CDR3 size: 13 residues. The CDR3 nucleotides read TGTGCCAGCAGTCGGACAGGGTCCTACGAGCAGCACTTC. Protein product: CASSRTGSYEQHF.

Ten or more counts support this clonotype. This chain connects TRBV28 to TRBJ1-2; D remains unclear. This CDR3 contains 14 residues. Trimming left V 4 bases short and J 10 bases short, with 19 bases between. Germline V gives CDR1 MDHEN, CDR2 SYDVKM. Here the CDR3 reads CASSSSISRNTYTF. DNA for the CDR3: TGTGCCAGCAGTTCCTCAATATCTCGAAATACCTACACCTTC.

J is TRBJ2-7 and V is TRBV9, with D possibly matching TRBD2 (6 bases). V was trimmed by 3 bases and J by 5 bases, leaving 9 bases between them. The CDR3 runs to 12 residues. CDR1 is SGDLS, CDR2 YYNGEE, per germline. CDR3 in DNA: TGTGCCAGCAGCGGGGGGGATCACGAGCAGTACTTC. Translating it yields CASSGGDHEQYF.

This clonotype was detected a few times. A much larger clonotype is one base distant, so this may be a read error. This chain links TRBV28 with TRBJ2-4; D gene ambiguous. The J call may be mistaken, given a closer DNA end match to TRBJ2-5. This CDR3 has 12 residues. Germline-derived CDR1 and CDR2 are MDHEN and SYDVKM. CDR3 protein: CASSWPGETQYF. In nucleotides, the CDR3 is TGTGCCAGCAGTTGGCCTGGAGAGACCCAGTACTTC.

In its sample, this clonotype was seen many times. CDR3 sequence: CATSRALEVETQYF. The CDR3 region has the DNA TGTGCCACCAGCAGAGCCCTAGAGGTGGAGACCCAGTACTTC. The rearrangement joins TRBV15 to TRBJ2-5; D is uncertain. V was shortened by 1 base and J by 5 bases, with 11 bases between the two germline ends. Germline assignment: CDR1 LNHNV and CDR2 YYDKDF (reference sequence). This CDR3 is built from 14 residues.

This chain links TRBV2 with TRBJ2-2; TRBD2 agrees at 8 bases. V shed 3 bases and J 3 bases; nucleotides not matched to a gene: 9. The CDR3 sequence is 17 residues long. Germline CDR1 reads SNHLY; CDR2 reads FYNNEI. CDR3 region: CASSDPGGLAYTGELFF. In DNA, the CDR3 is TGTGCCAGCAGTGATCCCGGAGGACTAGCCTACACCGGGGAGCTGTTTTTT.

At least ten counts were recorded for this clonotype. The chain joins TRBV6-1 to TRBJ2-7; 10 bases match TRBD1. Germline CDR1 is MNHNS and CDR2 is SASEGT. The CDR3 sequence is 14 residues long. With V trimmed by 9 bases and J by 2 bases, 7 bases remained unmatched. The CDR3 DNA reads TGTGCCAGTTCGCGACAGGGGGCCCCCTACGAGCAGTACTTC. Protein: CASSRQGAPYEQYF.

Of note for this clonotype: At one of its ends the junction is not consistent with the germline gene, which may arise from a read error. This chain joins TRBV19 and TRBJ2-7; 7 positions match TRBD2. Germline values: CDR1 LNHDA, CDR2 SQIVND (reference sequence). This CDR3 comprises 17 residues. CDR3 protein: CANSIYASGPRSYEQYF. The CDR3 coding sequence is TGTGCCAATAGTATTTACGCTAGCGGCCCGCGCTCCTACGAGCAGTACTTC.

This clonotype was picked up many times. CDR3 region: CASSLDPGMGYLLAKNIQYF. In DNA form, the CDR3 reads TGTGCCAGCAGCTTAGATCCGGGGATGGGGTACCTACTAGCCAAAAACATTCAGTACTTC. The chain has TRBV7-9 and TRBJ2-4; TRBD2 is a possible D gene (5 bases). V lost 1 base and J 0 bases, leaving 22 bases between the germline ends. This CDR3 contains 20 residues. From germline, CDR1 is SEHNR and CDR2 FQNEAQ (reference sequence).